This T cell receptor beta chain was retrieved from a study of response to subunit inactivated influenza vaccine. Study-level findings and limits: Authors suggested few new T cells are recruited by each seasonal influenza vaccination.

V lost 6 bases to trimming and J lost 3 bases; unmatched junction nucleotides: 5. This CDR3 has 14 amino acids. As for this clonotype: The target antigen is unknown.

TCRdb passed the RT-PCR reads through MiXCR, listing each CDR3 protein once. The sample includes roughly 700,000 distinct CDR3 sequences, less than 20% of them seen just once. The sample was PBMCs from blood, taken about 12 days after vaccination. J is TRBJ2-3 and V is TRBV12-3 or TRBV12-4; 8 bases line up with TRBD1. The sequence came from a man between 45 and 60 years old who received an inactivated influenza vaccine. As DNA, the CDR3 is TGTGCCAGCAGCGGACAGGGAACAACAGATACGCAGTATTTT. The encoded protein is CASSGQGTTDTQYF.